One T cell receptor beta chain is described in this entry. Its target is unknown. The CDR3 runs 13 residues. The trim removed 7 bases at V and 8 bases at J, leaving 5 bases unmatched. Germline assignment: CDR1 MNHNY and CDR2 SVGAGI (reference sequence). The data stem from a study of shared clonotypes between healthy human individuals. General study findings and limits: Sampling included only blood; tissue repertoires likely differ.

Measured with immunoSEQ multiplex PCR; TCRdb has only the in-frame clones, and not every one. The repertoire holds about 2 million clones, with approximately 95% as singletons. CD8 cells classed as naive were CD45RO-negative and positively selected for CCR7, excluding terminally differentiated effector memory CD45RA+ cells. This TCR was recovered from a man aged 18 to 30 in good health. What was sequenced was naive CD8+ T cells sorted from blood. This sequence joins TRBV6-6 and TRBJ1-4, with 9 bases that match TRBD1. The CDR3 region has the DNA TGTGCCAGCACCACAGGGGGCAAGGAAAAACTGTTTTTT. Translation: CASTTGGKEKLFF.